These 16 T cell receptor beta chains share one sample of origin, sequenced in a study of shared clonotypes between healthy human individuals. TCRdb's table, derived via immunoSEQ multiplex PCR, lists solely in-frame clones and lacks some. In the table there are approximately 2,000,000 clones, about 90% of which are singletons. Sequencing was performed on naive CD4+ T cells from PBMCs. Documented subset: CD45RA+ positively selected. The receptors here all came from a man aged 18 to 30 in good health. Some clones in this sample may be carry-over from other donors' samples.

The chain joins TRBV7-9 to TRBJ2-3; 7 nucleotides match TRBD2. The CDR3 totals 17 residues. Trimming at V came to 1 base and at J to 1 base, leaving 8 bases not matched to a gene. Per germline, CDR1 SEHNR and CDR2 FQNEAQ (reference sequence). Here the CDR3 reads CASSLGRTRLGTDTQYF. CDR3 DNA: TGTGCCAGCAGCTTAGGCCGGACTAGATTGGGCACAGATACGCAGTATTTT.

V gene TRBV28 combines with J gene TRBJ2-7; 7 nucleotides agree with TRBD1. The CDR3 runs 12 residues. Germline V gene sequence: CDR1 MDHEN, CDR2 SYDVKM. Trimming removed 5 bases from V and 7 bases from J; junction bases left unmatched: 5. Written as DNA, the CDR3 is TGTGCCAGCAGTGGGACAGTGTGGGAGCAGTACTTC. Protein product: CASSGTVWEQYF.

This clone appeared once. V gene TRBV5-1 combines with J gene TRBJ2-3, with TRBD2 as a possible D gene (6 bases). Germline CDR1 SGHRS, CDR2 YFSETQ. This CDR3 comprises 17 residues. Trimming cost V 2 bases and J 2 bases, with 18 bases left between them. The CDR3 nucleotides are TGCGCCAGCAGCTTATCGCGGGACTCCCGAATCACAGATACGCAGTATTTT. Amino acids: CASSLSRDSRITDTQYF.

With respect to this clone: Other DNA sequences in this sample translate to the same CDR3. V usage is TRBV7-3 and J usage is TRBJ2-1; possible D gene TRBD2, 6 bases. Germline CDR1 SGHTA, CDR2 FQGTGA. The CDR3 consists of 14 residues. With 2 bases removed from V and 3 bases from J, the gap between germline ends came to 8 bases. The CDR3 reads CASSLDGSYNEQFF. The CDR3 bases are TGTGCCAGCAGCTTAGACGGGAGCTACAATGAGCAGTTCTTC.

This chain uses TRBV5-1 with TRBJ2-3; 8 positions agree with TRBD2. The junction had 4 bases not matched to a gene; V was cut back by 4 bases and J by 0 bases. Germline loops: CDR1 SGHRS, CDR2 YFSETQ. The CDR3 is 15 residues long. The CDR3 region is CASSDSGTSTDTQYF. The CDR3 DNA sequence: TGCGCCAGCAGCGATAGCGGGACTAGCACAGATACGCAGTATTTT.

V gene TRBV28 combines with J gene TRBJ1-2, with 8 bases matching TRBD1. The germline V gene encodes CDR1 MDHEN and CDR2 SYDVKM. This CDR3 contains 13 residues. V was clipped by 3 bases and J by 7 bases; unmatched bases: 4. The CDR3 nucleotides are TGTGCCAGCAGTTTGGACAGGGCTCGTGGCTACACCTTC. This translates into CASSLDRARGYTF.

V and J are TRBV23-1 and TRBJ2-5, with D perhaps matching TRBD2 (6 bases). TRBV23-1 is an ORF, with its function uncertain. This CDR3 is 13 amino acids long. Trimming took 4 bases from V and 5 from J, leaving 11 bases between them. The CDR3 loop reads CASSPGTWETQYF. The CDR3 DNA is TGCGCCAGCAGTCCGGGGACTTGGGAGACCCAGTACTTC.

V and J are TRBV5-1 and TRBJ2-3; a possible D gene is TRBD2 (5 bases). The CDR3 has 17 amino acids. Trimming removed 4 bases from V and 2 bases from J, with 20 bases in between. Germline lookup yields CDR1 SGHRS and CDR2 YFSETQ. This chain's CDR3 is CASSPPLISEYTDTQYF. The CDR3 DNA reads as TGCGCCAGCAGCCCGCCCCTTATTAGCGAATACACAGATACGCAGTATTTT. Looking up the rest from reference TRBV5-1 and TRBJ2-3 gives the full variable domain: KAGVTQTPRYLIKTRGQQVTLSCSPISGHRSVSWYQQTPGQGLQFLFEYFSETQRNKGNFPGRFSGRQFSNSRSEMNVSTLELGDSALYLCASSPPLISEYTDTQYFGPGTRLTVL.

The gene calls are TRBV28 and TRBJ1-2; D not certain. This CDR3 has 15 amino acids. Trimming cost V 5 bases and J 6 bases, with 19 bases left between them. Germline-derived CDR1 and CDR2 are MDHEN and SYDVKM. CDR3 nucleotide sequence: TGTGCCAGCAGTAACCGTCAGGAGTGGTTTAATGGCTACACCTTC. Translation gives CASSNRQEWFNGYTF.

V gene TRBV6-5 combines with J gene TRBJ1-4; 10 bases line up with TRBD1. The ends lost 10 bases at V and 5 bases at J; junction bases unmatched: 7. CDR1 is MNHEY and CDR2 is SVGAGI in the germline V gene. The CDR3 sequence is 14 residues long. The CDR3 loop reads CATRPGQGNEKLFF. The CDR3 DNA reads TGTGCCACCAGACCGGGACAGGGGAATGAAAAACTGTTTTTT.

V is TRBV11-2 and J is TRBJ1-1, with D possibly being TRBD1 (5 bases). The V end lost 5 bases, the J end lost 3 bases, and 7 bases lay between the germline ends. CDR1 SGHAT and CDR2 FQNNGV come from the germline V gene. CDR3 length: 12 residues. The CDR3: CASSDSYTEAFF. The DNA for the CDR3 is TGTGCCAGCAGCGACAGCTACACTGAAGCTTTCTTT.

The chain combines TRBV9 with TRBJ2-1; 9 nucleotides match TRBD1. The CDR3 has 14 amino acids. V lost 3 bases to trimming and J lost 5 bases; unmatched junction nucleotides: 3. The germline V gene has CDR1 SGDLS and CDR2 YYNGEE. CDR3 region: CASSGGTGHNEQFF. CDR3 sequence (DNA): TGTGCCAGCAGCGGGGGGACAGGGCACAATGAGCAGTTCTTC.

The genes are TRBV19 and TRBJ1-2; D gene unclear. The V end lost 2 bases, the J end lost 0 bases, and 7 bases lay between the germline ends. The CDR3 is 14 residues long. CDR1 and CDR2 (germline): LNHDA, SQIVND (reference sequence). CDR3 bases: TGTGCCAGTAGTATATATCAAGCTAACTATGGCTACACCTTC. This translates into CASSIYQANYGYTF.

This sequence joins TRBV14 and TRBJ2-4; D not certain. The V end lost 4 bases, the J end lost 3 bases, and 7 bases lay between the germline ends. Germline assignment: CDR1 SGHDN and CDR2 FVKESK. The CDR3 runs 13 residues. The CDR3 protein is CASSRVGKNIQYF. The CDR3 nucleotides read TGTGCCAGCAGCCGAGTTGGCAAAAACATTCAGTACTTC.

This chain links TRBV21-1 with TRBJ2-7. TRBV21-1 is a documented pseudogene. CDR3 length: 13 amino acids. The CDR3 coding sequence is TGTGCCAGCAGCAAGAAGGTTGCCTACGAGCAGTACTTC. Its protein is CASSKKVAYEQYF.

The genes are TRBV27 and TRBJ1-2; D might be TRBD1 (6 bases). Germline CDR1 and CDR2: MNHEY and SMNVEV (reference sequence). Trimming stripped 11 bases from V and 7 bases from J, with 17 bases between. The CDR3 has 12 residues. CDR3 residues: CAVRGGLGGYTF. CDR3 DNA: TGTGCCGTAAGAGGGGGGCTTGGTGGCTACACCTTC.